One and the same sample provided the 18 T cell receptor beta chains below, sequenced in a study of T cells in Graves' hyperthyroidism and ophthalmopathy. Amplification yielded TCR beta CDR3 regions, with RNA transcripts as the source. When the TCR CDR3 underwent first-round RT-PCR, the HTBI primer set was used. MiXCR, run by TCRdb on the multiplex PCR reads, gives a single entry per CDR3 protein. The table shows over 700,000 distinct CDR3 sequences, with 38% occurring only once. Sequenced material: blood. The receptors were gathered from a young man with Graves' hyperthyroidism.

This clonotype was found many times. This chain uses TRBV29-1 with TRBJ2-2; D uncertain. Germline V gene data show CDR1 as SQVTM and CDR2 as ANQGSEA. The V end lost 6 bases, the J end lost 5 bases, and 7 bases lay between the germline ends. The CDR3 has 11 amino acids. The CDR3 protein is CSVVGTGELFF. CDR3 coding DNA: TGCAGCGTAGTCGGGACCGGGGAGCTGTTTTTT.

This clonotype came up once. The rearrangement links TRBV7-2 to TRBJ1-6, with D perhaps matching TRBD1 (6 bases). Per germline, CDR1 SGHTA and CDR2 FQGNSA. V was clipped by 4 bases and J by 10 bases, with 17 bases between them. The CDR3 runs to 15 residues. As DNA, the CDR3 is TGTGCCAGCAGCTCAGTCGCACAGGGTAGCTCACCCCTCCACTTT. It is translated as CASSSVAQGSSPLHF.

In its sample, this clonotype was seen a few times. The chain recombines TRBV7-2 with TRBJ2-7; TRBD1 might be the D (5 bases). Trimming cost V 2 bases and J 5 bases, with 10 bases left between them. Germline V gene sequence: CDR1 SGHTA, CDR2 FQGNSA. This CDR3 is 13 amino acids long. For the CDR3, the DNA is TGTGCCAGCAGCTTACAGGACACTAACGAGCAGTACTTC. Translation gives CASSLQDTNEQYF.

At least ten counts were recorded for this clonotype. The chain uses TRBV29-1 and TRBJ1-2; D is uncertain. This CDR3 has 11 amino acids. The germline V and J ends were trimmed by 4 bases and 1 base, with 4 bases remaining between them. Looked up from germline, CDR1 is SQVTM and CDR2 is ANQGSEA. The CDR3 DNA sequence: TGCAGCGTTGGAGATAACTATGGCTACACCTTC. It yields the protein CSVGDNYGYTF.

This clonotype was seen many times. The CDR3 DNA reads as TGCAGCGTTGAAGTTGCGACAGGGAACACCGGGGAGCTGTTTTTT. Translated, it gives CSVEVATGNTGELFF. The chain carries TRBV29-1 and TRBJ2-2; D is possibly TRBD1 (6 bases). Germline loops: CDR1 SQVTM, CDR2 ANQGSEA. This CDR3 is 15 amino acids long. V was trimmed by 1 base and J by 1 base, leaving 10 bases between them.

The V and J genes are TRBV7-8 and TRBJ2-7, with a tentative D call TRBD2 (7 bases). The CDR3 is made up of 14 amino acids. V was cut by 5 bases and J by 5 bases, with 16 bases left in between. Germline values: CDR1 SGHVS, CDR2 FQNEAQ. The CDR3, as DNA: TGTGCCAGCAGCCCCGCTGGGGGGGGCGACGAGCAGTACTTC. Its protein is CASSPAGGGDEQYF.

This chain joins TRBV20-1 and TRBJ1-2, with 8 bases lining up with TRBD1. The CDR3 sequence is 15 residues long. Per germline, CDR1 DFQATT and CDR2 SNEGSKA (reference sequence). The trim removed 6 bases at V and 7 bases at J, leaving 16 bases unmatched. The CDR3 DNA sequence: TGCAGTGCCGAACCAGGGGGCAAATATGAGGTTGGCTACACCTTC. Encoded protein: CSAEPGGKYEVGYTF.

The chain uses TRBV7-9 and TRBJ2-7; no reliable D call. CDR1 is SEHNR and CDR2 is FQNEAQ in the germline V gene (reference sequence). Deletions cut 9 bases from V and 6 bases from J, with 18 bases between. The CDR3 is 13 residues long. CDR3 sequence: CARSPLPPLEQYF. DNA for the CDR3: TGTGCCAGGAGCCCTCTGCCACCTCTCGAGCAGTACTTC. Full variable domain (remainder filled in from reference TRBV7-9 and TRBJ2-7): DTGVSQNPRHKITKRGQNVTFRCDPISEHNRLYWYRQTLGQGPEFLTYFQNEAQLEKSRLLSDRFSAERPKGSFSTLEIQRTEQGDSAMYLCARSPLPPLEQYFGPGTRLTVT.

This clonotype came up many times. The rearrangement joins TRBV2 to TRBJ2-5; 8 bases agree with TRBD1. V trimming: 8 bases; J trimming: 2 bases; junction bases outside the gene matches: 4. The CDR3 is 13 amino acids. Germline V gives CDR1 SNHLY, CDR2 FYNNEI. The CDR3 loop reads CASSGTGQETQYF. In DNA, the CDR3 is TGTGCCAGCTCGGGGACAGGTCAAGAGACCCAGTACTTC.

In its sample, this clonotype was seen many times. This chain connects TRBV19 to TRBJ2-6; unclear D gene. V shed 10 bases and J shed 0 bases, with 10 bases lying between them. Germline V CDR1 and CDR2: LNHDA, SQIVND (reference sequence). The CDR3 loop spans 14 amino acids. The chain's CDR3 is CATSPSSGANVLTF. The CDR3 DNA reads as TGTGCCACCTCCCCGAGCTCTGGGGCCAACGTCCTGACTTTC.

This chain connects TRBV18 to TRBJ2-7; TRBD2 matches 9 bases. J was trimmed by 2 bases and V by 6 bases; bases with no gene match: 8. This CDR3 has 15 residues. Germline V gene data show CDR1 as KGHSH and CDR2 as LQKENI. The CDR3: CASSLPGLATYEQYF. The CDR3 DNA sequence: TGTGCCAGCTCGCTCCCGGGACTAGCTACCTACGAGCAGTACTTC.

This clonotype came up a few times. This chain joins TRBV6-5 and TRBJ2-7; D perhaps matches TRBD1 (5 bases). CDR3 length: 13 amino acids. Germline assignment: CDR1 MNHEY and CDR2 SVGAGI. The V gene lost 6 bases and the J gene lost 3 bases, with 12 bases spanning the gap. CDR3 protein: CASSRQINYEQYF. CDR3 bases: TGTGCCAGCAGCAGACAGATAAACTACGAGCAGTACTTC.

Regarding this clonotype: One junction end does not reproduce the germline sequence, and a read error may be involved. The genes are TRBV25-1 and TRBJ2-5, with no clear D. The CDR3 has 16 residues. CDR1 and CDR2 (germline): MGHDK, SYGVNS. This CDR3 reads CASSPNAPLYQETQYF. The CDR3 bases are TGCGCCAGCAGTCCTAACGCGCCCTTGTACCAAGAGACCCAGTACTTC.

Ten or more counts support this clonotype. V gene TRBV20-1 combines with J gene TRBJ2-7; 7 bases match TRBD1. The CDR3 has 13 amino acids. J gave up 0 bases and V 6 bases, and 5 bases lay outside the gene matches. In germline, CDR1 is DFQATT, CDR2 SNEGSKA (reference sequence). The CDR3 region has the DNA TGCAGTGCGACCGGACAGGACTCCTACGAGCAGTACTTC. This codes for CSATGQDSYEQYF.

This clonotype has ten or more counts. V usage is TRBV25-1 and J usage is TRBJ1-2; 12 bases match TRBD1. Trimming took 0 bases from V and 3 from J; bases not matched to a gene: 5. Germline CDR1 reads MGHDK; CDR2 reads SYGVNS. The CDR3 is made up of 17 amino acids. CDR3 sequence reads: CASSEYPGTGGHYGYTF. CDR3 coding DNA: TGTGCCAGCAGTGAATACCCAGGGACAGGGGGCCACTATGGCTACACCTTC.

In this sample, this clonotype turned up a few times. J is TRBJ2-2 and V is TRBV20-1, with 8 bases lining up with TRBD1. V lost 3 bases, J lost 0 bases, and 3 bases stayed unmatched. Per the germline V gene, CDR1 is DFQATT and CDR2 is SNEGSKA (reference sequence). This CDR3 has 15 amino acids. The CDR3 sequence is CSASSGGANTGELFF. The DNA of the CDR3 is TGCAGTGCTAGTTCAGGGGGCGCGAACACCGGGGAGCTGTTTTTT.

This clonotype has ten or more counts. V is TRBV29-1 and J is TRBJ2-7; no reliable D call. CDR1 is SQVTM, CDR2 ANQGSEA, per germline. The CDR3 spans 13 residues. Between the trimmed V and J ends, which lost 0 bases and 10 bases, there was a span of 16 bases. The CDR3 DNA follows: TGCAGCGTTGAAGATGATAGAAGCCAACCCCAGTACTTC. Translation gives CSVEDDRSQPQYF.

This clonotype was recorded a few times. V gene TRBV25-1 combines with J gene TRBJ1-5, with D maybe TRBD1 (5 bases). V lost 6 bases and J 5 bases, leaving 14 bases between the germline ends. Germline CDR1 and CDR2: MGHDK and SYGVNS. This CDR3 contains 14 residues. CDR3 coding DNA: TGTGCCAGCAGCCTAGACAGTACGGATCAGCCCCAGCATTTT. Translating it yields CASSLDSTDQPQHF.